This T cell receptor beta chain was identified in a study of blood T cell repertoires in COVID-19 (dated by TCRdb to the early 2020s). In the study overall: Samples from collaborators originated in the United States, Italy and Spain and spanned both the acute and convalescent phases of COVID-19. The prospective study material was composed of cDNA or gDNA derived from T cells, B-cell-depleted T cells, or PBMCs. The dataset comprised deeply sampled blood TCRbeta repertoires from subjects exposed to, actively infected with, or recovered from COVID-19. A freely available public database, intended as a resource for researchers studying the immune response to SARS-CoV-2, is where the repertoires were released. The samples were drawn from two sources: the first 160 participants of the ongoing ImmuneRACE study, and 1,000 to 1,500 subjects contributed by 6 global collaborators. The sample metadata nearly always contained a de-identified subject ID, COVID-19 status, age in years and sex. Where available, HLA class I and class II types were taken from metadata supplied by the sample provider and were not determined by assay-based typing.

About this clone: No cognate antigen has been identified for it. The record has no base qualities; no much larger clone is one base away.

The collaborating institutions used their own protocols to collect whole blood in K2EDTA tubes. For TCRbeta analysis, collaborators shipped samples as frozen whole blood, isolated PBMCs, or DNA extracted from either of those sample types. Relative to germline, V is 2 bases shorter and J is 5 bases shorter, with 10 bases between their ends. Spanning cysteine to phenylalanine, the CDR3 consists of 13 amino acids. Only the CDR3 DNA is retained, 39 bases long and in frame from the first base. CDR1 and CDR2 (SGHTA, FQGTGA) derive from the germline V gene. TCRbeta CDR3 regions were amplified from genomic DNA by means of the immunoSEQ Assay, a bias-controlled multiplex PCR. As for the authors' bioinformatics: The number of nucleated cells in each sample was estimated from the amplification of reference gene primers within the assay. To quantify the absolute abundance of each unique TCRbeta CDR3 rearrangement, sequence reads were collapsed and filtered. For each sample, productive Simpson clonality was calculated by taking the square root of Simpson's diversity index across productive rearrangements. Not all clones reach the TCRdb copy of this immuneACCESS table, which keeps in-frame sequences only. Checked studies attribute under half of the gap to unresolved V genes and leave the rest unexplained. The D gene and trimming were derived from the DNA, and the V and J assignments and clone size from that table. Across this sample there are over 120,000 clones, with approximately 84% seen only once. The ten largest make up less than 2% of the sample.

Overall study outcomes, separate from this receptor: Clinical and demographic metadata were provided uncurated, with the amount varying by source and participant.

Material: peripheral blood. This clonotype was sampled from a woman aged 55-69 years with acute or convalescent COVID-19. The V gene is TRBV7-3 and the J gene is TRBJ2-7; 5 matching bases give a weak D call of TRBD1. The nucleotides read TGTGCCAGCAGCTTAGTTCAGGGTGACGAGCAGTACTTC. Protein translation: CASSLVQGDEQYF.